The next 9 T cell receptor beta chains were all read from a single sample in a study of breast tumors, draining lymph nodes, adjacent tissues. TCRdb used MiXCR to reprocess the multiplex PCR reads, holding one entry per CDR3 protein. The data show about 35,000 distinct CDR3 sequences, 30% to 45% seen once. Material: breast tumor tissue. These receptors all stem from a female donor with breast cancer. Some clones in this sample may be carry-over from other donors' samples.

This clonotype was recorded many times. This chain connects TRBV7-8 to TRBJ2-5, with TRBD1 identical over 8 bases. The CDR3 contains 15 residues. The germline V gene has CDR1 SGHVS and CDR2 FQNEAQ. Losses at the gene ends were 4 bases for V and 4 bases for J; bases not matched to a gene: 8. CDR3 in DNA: TGTGCCAGCAGCTCGCCCGGACAGGGTCTAGAGACCCAGTACTTC. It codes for CASSSPGQGLETQYF.

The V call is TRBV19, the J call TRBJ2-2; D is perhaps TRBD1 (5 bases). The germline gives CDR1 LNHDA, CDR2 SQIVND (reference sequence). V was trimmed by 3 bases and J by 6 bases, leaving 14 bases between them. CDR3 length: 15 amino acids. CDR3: CASSIGGWGPGELFF. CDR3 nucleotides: TGTGCCAGTAGTATCGGCGGTTGGGGCCCCGGGGAGCTGTTTTTT.

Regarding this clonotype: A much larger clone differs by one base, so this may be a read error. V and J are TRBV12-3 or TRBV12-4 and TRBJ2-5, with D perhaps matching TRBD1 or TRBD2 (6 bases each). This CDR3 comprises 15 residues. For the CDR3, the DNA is TGTGCCAGCAGTCCGGGGGATAGGGGGACGGAGACCCAGTGCTTC. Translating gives CASSPGDRGTETQCF.

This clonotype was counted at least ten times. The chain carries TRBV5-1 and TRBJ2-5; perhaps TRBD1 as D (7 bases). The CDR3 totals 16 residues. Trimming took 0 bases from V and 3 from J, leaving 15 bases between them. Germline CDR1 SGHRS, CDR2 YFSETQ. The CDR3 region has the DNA TGCGCCAGCAGCTTGGTGACGGGCAGGGGGGAAGAGACCCAGTACTTC. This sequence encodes CASSLVTGRGEETQYF.

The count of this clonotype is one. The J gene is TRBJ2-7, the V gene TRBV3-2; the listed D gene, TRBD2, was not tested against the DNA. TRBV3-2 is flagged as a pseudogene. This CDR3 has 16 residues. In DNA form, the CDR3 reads TGTGCCAGCAGCCAAGAGCGACTAGCGGGAGTCTACGAGCAGTCCTTC. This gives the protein CASSQERLAGVYEQSF.

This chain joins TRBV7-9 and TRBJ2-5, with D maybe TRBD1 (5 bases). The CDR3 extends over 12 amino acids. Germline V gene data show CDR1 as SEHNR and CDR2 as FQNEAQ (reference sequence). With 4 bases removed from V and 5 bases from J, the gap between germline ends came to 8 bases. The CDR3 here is CASSSNRETQYF. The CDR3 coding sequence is TGTGCCAGCAGCTCCAACAGGGAGACCCAGTACTTC.

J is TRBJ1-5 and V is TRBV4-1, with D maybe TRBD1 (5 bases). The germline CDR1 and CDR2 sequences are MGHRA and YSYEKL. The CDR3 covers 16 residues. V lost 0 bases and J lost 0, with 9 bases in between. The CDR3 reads CASSQEGGNSNQPQHF. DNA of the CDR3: TGCGCCAGCAGCCAAGAGGGGGGGAATAGCAATCAGCCCCAGCATTTT.

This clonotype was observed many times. The CDR3 protein is CASSISVYGYTF. The CDR3 DNA reads TGTGCCAGTAGTATTTCTGTCTATGGCTACACCTTC. This sequence joins TRBV19 and TRBJ1-2; unclear D gene. This CDR3 is built from 12 residues. Trimming left V 3 bases short and J 4 bases short, with 6 bases between. Germline-derived CDR1 and CDR2 are LNHDA and SQIVND (reference sequence).

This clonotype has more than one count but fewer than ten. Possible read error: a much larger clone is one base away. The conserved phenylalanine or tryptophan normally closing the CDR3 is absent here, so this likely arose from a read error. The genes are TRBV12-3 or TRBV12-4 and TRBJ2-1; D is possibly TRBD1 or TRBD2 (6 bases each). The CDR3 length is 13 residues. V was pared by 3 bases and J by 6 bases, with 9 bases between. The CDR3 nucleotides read TGTGCCAGCAGTTTCGGGGGCCTCAATGAGCAGTTCGTC. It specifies CASSFGGLNEQFV.